Listed below are T cell receptor beta chains from one sample, sequenced in a study of T-cell memory formation after mild COVID-19. Each CDR3 protein is one row after TCRdb ran MiXCR on the 5' RACE reads. The table records 280,000 or so distinct CDR3 sequences, about 20% of them present only once. Specimen: PBMCs or a T cell subset sorted from them (not recorded which). These receptors all stem from a man between 18 and 35 years old who had mild COVID-19 (a few samples of this study predate the infection). Cell type and time point are not known. CDR3s leave out the opening cysteine and the closing phenylalanine or tryptophan.

v_call: TRBV6-5
j_call: TRBJ1-2
cdr3_aa: ASSYRRGYGYT

v_call: TRBV3-1
j_call: TRBJ2-6
cdr3_aa: ASGGSGANVLT

v_call: TRBV11-3
j_call: TRBJ2-2
cdr3_aa: ASSPGGSFGELF

v_call: TRBV3-2
j_call: TRBJ1-1
cdr3_aa: ASVGMNTEAF

v_call: TRBV7-2
j_call: TRBJ1-1
cdr3_aa: ASTGQRNTEAF

v_call: TRBV5-5
j_call: TRBJ2-4
cdr3_aa: ASSLAWVASGNIQY

v_call: TRBV6-2/TRBV6-3
j_call: TRBJ2-7
cdr3_aa: ASSYYGTAYEQY

v_call: TRBV12-3/TRBV12-4
j_call: TRBJ1-6
cdr3_aa: ASSLVFQGDSPLH

v_call: TRBV2
j_call: TRBJ2-7
cdr3_aa: ASSDVLGISNYEQY

v_call: TRBV6-1
j_call: TRBJ1-1
cdr3_aa: ASLFRGDTEAF

v_call: TRBV6-4
j_call: TRBJ2-1
cdr3_aa: ASSDSEDGDNEQF

v_call: TRBV6-5
j_call: TRBJ2-5
cdr3_aa: ASSYGRREETQY

v_call: TRBV5-6
j_call: TRBJ1-1
cdr3_aa: ASSPTRLTEAF

v_call: TRBV7-9
j_call: TRBJ1-5
cdr3_aa: ASSSGTDKGH

v_call: TRBV4-1
j_call: TRBJ1-6
cdr3_aa: ASSQETPESSPLH

v_call: TRBV10-3
j_call: TRBJ2-1
cdr3_aa: AISLDLAGGYNEQF

v_call: TRBV20-1
j_call: TRBJ1-5
cdr3_aa: SATTGAGNQPQH

v_call: TRBV6-2/TRBV6-3
j_call: TRBJ2-3
cdr3_aa: ASSFGGRNTDTQY

v_call: TRBV27
j_call: TRBJ2-1
cdr3_aa: ASSLYSGENNEQF

v_call: TRBV6-2/TRBV6-3
j_call: TRBJ2-7
cdr3_aa: ASSYKGQLGEQY

v_call: TRBV18
j_call: TRBJ2-3
cdr3_aa: ASSPLFRLAGAGITDTQY

v_call: TRBV18
j_call: TRBJ1-1
cdr3_aa: ASSPVGRGRTAF

v_call: TRBV6-5
j_call: TRBJ1-5
cdr3_aa: ASSMTGTSNQPQH

v_call: TRBV24-1
j_call: TRBJ2-3
cdr3_aa: ATSDLDRWGADTQY

v_call: TRBV5-1
j_call: TRBJ1-1
cdr3_aa: ASSLRPGDPNTEAF

v_call: TRBV24-1
j_call: TRBJ2-7
cdr3_aa: ATSSRRRPYEQY

v_call: TRBV15
j_call: TRBJ1-1
cdr3_aa: ATAAGRATEAF

v_call: TRBV7-9
j_call: TRBJ1-6
cdr3_aa: ASSLSQSGNSPLH

v_call: TRBV15
j_call: TRBJ2-5
cdr3_aa: ATSRDRGGETQY

v_call: TRBV20-1
j_call: TRBJ2-2
cdr3_aa: SARGSGGRATGELF

v_call: TRBV5-4
j_call: TRBJ1-1
cdr3_aa: ASSSRVSGTEAF

v_call: TRBV12-3/TRBV12-4
j_call: TRBJ2-7
cdr3_aa: ASRRREGASYEQY

v_call: TRBV3-1
j_call: TRBJ2-7
cdr3_aa: ASSPPRGLAGSYEQY

v_call: TRBV5-1
j_call: TRBJ2-3
cdr3_aa: ASSRDRGVRGTDTQY

v_call: TRBV24-1
j_call: TRBJ2-1
cdr3_aa: ATSDSWGSYNEQF

v_call: TRBV4-2
j_call: TRBJ2-3
cdr3_aa: ASSGGGRTQY

v_call: TRBV2
j_call: TRBJ1-5
cdr3_aa: ASSALDGTNQPQH

v_call: TRBV6-5
j_call: TRBJ2-1
cdr3_aa: ASSYSAGGRDEQF

v_call: TRBV18
j_call: TRBJ1-1
cdr3_aa: ASSDTSRGTEAF

v_call: TRBV5-1
j_call: TRBJ1-1
cdr3_aa: ASSATKGMNTEAF

v_call: TRBV7-2
j_call: TRBJ2-7
cdr3_aa: ASSFERTGSEQY

v_call: TRBV4-3
j_call: TRBJ2-3
cdr3_aa: ASSQDQAGGYGDTQY

v_call: TRBV6-2/TRBV6-3
j_call: TRBJ1-2
cdr3_aa: ASSYSRSRDTPNYGYT

v_call: TRBV7-2
j_call: TRBJ2-3
cdr3_aa: ASSYKGFADTQY

v_call: TRBV2
j_call: TRBJ2-7
cdr3_aa: ASMPGSLSYEQY